This T cell receptor (beta chain) appears in the sequencing data of a study of beta chain features in type 1 diabetes. About this clone: Its antigen remains unidentified.

Of the isolated RNA, all was reverse transcribed, and so the sequenced material was expressed TCRB transcripts. Assay used: immunoSEQ multiplex PCR; TCRdb lists only in-frame clones, some missing. The sample records hundreds of thousands of clones, approximately 31% being singletons. General observations from the study: Among patients with Type 1 diabetes, TCRB CDR3s were moderately but significantly shorter in every one of the four CD4+ subsets.

Trimming pared 7 bases from V and 2 bases from J, leaving 3 bases between. This CDR3 has 11 amino acids. Germline loops: CDR1 SNHLY, CDR2 FYNNEI. The specimen sequenced was naive CD4+ T cells from blood. The origin of this receptor is a man aged 18 to 35 in good health. The V and J genes are TRBV2 and TRBJ2-1; D not resolved. The CDR3 region has the DNA TGTGCCAGCAATACCTACAATGAGCAGTTCTTC. It translates to CASNTYNEQFF.